A selection of T cell receptor beta chains follows, all from one sample in a study of cytomegalovirus exposure and HLA in healthy donors. Assay used: immunoSEQ multiplex PCR; TCRdb lists only in-frame clones, some missing. The sample lists 150,000 to 200,000 clones, about four fifths seen once, with roughly 4.9% in the top ten. The sample taken for sequencing was PBMCs. The receptors here all came from a woman between 18 and 29 years old in good health and CMV-seropositive. The conserved cysteine and the conserved F or W are not part of the CDR3 here. Each record gives: V gene, D gene, CDR3 protein. D genes are given only for firm matches.

TRBV27 TRBD2 ASMEIGRGAYNEQF
TRBV6-5 . ASSYSKLHNSPLH
TRBV13 TRBD1 ASSAGDRGRAEAF
TRBV2 . ASEAATNYGYT
TRBV7-8 . ASSSDISLMNTEAF
TRBV28 . ASSSGHPANYGYT
TRBV15 . ATSPTPRGRRSGNTIY
TRBV5-1 TRBD1 ASSYVGQGMGQTQY
TRBV5-1 . ASSLGHLQETQY
TRBV7-2 . ASSLATAVYNEQF
TRBV7-6 . ASSLLAGAGNTIY
TRBV6-6 . ASTGDTDTQY
TRBV6-6 . ASSPGAGAYEQY
TRBV7-6 TRBD2 ASSLDGTRFYEQY
TRBV6-5 . ASRRERGSPLH
TRBV28 TRBD1 ASTPGGGRMNTEAF
TRBV13 . ASAGTSTDEQY
TRBV6-6 . ATSGGVNTIY
TRBV7-2 TRBD2 ASSLGLANNEQF
TRBV27 . ASSLYGQSFNEQF
TRBV6-5 TRBD1 ASRGQATYNEQF
TRBV5-1 TRBD2 ASSWTSRNEQF
TRBV25-1 TRBD1 ASSDRDRAHEQY
TRBV29-1 . SVSENTGELF
TRBV6-5 . ASSLRGNEQF
TRBV5-1 TRBD2 ASSLEAGDTDTQY
TRBV7-8 TRBD2 ASSLPGLAGGRETQY
TRBV30 . AWSPRGADTEAF
TRBV5-1 TRBD2 ASSWPPGLAGSADTQY
TRBV7-9 . ASSPGDTEAF
TRBV2 TRBD2 ASSRLAGERVFYNEQF
TRBV5-1 TRBD2 ASSAGGWGEQY
TRBV11-2 . ASSLGTPSYEQY
TRBV2 TRBD1 ASRPPTGSGGKNTGELF